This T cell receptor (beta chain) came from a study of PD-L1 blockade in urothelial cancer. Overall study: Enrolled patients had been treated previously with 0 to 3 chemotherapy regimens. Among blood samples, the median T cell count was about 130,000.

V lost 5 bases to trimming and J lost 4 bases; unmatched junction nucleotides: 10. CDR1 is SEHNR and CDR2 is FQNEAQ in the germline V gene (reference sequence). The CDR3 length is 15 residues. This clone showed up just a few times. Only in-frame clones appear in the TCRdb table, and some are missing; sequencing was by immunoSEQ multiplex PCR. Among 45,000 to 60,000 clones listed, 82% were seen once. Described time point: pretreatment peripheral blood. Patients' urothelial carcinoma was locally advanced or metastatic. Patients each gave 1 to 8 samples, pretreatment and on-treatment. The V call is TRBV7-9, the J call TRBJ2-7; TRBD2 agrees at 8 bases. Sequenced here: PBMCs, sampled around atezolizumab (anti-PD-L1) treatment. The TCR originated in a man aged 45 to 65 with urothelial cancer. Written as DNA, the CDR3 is TGTGCCAGCAGCCTCGGACTAGCTAGATCTTACGAGCAGTACTTC. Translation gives CASSLGLARSYEQYF.